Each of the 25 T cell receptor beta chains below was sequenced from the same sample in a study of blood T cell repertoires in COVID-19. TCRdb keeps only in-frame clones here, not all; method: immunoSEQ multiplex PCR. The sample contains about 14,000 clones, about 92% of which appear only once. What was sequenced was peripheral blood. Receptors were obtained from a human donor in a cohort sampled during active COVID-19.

In DNA, the CDR3 is TGTGCCAGCAGCCAAGATTCTAGCGGGGGAACAGATACGCAGTATTTT. This encodes CASSQDSSGGTDTQYF. This chain connects TRBV4-2 to TRBJ2-3; the match to TRBD2 covers 10 bases. The ends lost 0 bases at V and 3 bases at J; junction bases unmatched: 3. The germline V gene encodes CDR1 LGHNA and CDR2 YNFKEQ. The CDR3 is 16 amino acids.

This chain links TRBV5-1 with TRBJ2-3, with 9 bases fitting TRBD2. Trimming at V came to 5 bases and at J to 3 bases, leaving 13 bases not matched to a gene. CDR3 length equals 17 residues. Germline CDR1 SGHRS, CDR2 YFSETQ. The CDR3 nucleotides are TGCGCCAGCAGTCCGCTTGAACGGACTAGCGCAACAGATACGCAGTATTTT. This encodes CASSPLERTSATDTQYF.

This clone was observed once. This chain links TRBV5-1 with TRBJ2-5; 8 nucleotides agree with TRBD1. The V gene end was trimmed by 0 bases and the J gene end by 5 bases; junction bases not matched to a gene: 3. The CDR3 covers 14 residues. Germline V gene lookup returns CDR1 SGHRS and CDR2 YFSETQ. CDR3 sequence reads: CASSLAPGGETQYF. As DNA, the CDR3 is TGCGCCAGCAGCTTGGCCCCAGGGGGCGAGACCCAGTACTTC.

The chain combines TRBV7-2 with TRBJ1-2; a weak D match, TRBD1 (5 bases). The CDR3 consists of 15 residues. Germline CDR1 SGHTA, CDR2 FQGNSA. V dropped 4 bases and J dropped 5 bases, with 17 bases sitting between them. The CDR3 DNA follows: TGTGCCAGCAGCTCCCTGACCGGGGGACTATATGGCTACACCTTC. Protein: CASSSLTGGLYGYTF.

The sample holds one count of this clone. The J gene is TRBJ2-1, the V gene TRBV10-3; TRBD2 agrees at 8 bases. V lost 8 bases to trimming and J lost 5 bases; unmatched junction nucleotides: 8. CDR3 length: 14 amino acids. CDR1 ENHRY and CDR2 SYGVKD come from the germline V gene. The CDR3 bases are TGTGCCATCGGGAGCGGGAGAGGGAACAATGAGCAGTTCTTC. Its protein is CAIGSGRGNNEQFF.

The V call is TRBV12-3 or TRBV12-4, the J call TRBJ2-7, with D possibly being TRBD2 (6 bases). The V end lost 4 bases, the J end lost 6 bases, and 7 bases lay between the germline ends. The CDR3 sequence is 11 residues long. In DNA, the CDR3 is TGTGCCAGCAGTTCCGGGAGCGAGCAGTACTTC. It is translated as CASSSGSEQYF.

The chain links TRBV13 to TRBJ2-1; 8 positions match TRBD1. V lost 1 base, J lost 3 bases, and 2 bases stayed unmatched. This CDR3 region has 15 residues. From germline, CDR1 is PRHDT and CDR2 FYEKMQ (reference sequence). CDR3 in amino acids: CASSLEGQDYNEQFF. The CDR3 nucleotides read TGTGCCAGCAGCTTAGAGGGACAGGACTACAATGAGCAGTTCTTC.

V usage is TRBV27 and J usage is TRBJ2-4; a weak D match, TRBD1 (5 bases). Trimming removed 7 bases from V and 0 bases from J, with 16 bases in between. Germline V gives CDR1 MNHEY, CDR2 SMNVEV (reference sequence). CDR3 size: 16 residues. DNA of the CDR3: TGTGCCAGCACCCCTCAAGGGGCCTTAGCCAAAAACATTCAGTACTTC. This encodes CASTPQGALAKNIQYF.

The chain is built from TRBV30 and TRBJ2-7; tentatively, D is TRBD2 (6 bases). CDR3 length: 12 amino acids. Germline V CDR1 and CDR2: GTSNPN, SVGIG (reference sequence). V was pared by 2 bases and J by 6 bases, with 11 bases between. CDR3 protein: CAWSFGGIEQYF. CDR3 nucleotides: TGTGCCTGGAGTTTTGGGGGGATCGAGCAGTACTTC. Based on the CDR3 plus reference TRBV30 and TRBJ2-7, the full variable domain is SQTIHQWPATLVQPVGSPLSLECTVEGTSNPNLYWYRQAAGRGLQLLFYSVGIGQISSEVPQNLSASRPQDRQFILSSKKLLLSDSGFYLCAWSFGGIEQYFGPGTRLTVT.

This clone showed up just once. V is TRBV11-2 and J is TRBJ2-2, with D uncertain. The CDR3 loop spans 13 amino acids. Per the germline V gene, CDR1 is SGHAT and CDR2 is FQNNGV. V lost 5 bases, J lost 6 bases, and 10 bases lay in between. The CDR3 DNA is TGTGCCAGCAGCCCGGGTCCGGCCGGGGAGCTGTTTTTT. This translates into CASSPGPAGELFF.

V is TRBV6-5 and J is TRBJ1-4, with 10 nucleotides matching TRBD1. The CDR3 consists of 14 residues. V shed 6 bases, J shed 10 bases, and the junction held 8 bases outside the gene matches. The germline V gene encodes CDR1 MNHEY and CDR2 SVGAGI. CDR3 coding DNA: TGTGCCAGCAGCCTGGGACAGGGGTCGGGAAAACTGTTTTTT. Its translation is CASSLGQGSGKLFF.

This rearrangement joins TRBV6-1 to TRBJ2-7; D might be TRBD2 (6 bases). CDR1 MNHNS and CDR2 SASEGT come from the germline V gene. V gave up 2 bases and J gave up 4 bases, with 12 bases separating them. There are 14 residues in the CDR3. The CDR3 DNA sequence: TGTGCCAGCAGTGAATGGCGGGATGTGTACGAGCAGTACTTC. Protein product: CASSEWRDVYEQYF.

The CDR3 here is CASSKARDSSYNSPLHF. In DNA, the CDR3 is TGTGCCAGCAGTAAAGCTCGGGACAGCTCCTATAATTCACCCCTCCACTTT. The rearrangement links TRBV28 to TRBJ1-6; 7 bases fit TRBD1. Germline V gene lookup returns CDR1 MDHEN and CDR2 SYDVKM. The CDR3 is made up of 17 amino acids. The V and J ends lost 5 bases and 0 bases, in that order; junction bases with no gene match: 7.

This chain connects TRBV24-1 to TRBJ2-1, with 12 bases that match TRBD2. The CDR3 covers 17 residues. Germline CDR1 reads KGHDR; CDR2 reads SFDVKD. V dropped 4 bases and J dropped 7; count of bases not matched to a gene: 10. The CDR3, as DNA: TGTGCCACCAGTGACGTTACTAGCGGGAGGAGTTTAAATGAGCAGTTCTTC. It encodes CATSDVTSGRSLNEQFF.

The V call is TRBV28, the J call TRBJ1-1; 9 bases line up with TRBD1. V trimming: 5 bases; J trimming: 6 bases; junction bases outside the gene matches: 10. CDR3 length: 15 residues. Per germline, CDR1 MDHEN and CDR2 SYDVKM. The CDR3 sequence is CASSLKRQGGPEAFF. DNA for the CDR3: TGTGCCAGCAGTCTTAAAAGACAGGGGGGCCCTGAAGCTTTCTTT.

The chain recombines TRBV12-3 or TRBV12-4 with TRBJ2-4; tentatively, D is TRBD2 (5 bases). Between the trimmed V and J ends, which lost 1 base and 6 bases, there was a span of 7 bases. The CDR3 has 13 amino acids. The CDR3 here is CASSLVAGNIQYF. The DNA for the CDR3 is TGTGCCAGCAGTTTAGTTGCGGGAAACATTCAGTACTTC.

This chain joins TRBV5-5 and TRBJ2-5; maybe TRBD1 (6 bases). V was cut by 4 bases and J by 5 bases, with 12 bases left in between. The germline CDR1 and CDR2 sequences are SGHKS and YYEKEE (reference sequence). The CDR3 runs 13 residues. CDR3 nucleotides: TGTGCCAGCAGCAGGACAGAGGTGGAGACCCAGTACTTC. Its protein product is CASSRTEVETQYF.

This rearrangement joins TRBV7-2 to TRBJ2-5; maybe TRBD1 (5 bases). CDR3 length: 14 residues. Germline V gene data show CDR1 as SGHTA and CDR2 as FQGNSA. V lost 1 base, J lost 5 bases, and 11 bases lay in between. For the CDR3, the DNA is TGTGCCAGCAGCTTAGGAGCAGGGTATGAGACCCAGTACTTC. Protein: CASSLGAGYETQYF.

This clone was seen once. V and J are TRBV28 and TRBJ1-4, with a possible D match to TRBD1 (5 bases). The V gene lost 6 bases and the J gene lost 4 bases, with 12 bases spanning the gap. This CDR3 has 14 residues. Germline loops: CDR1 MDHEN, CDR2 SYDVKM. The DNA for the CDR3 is TGTGCCAGCAGATACGGACACGTTAATGAAAAACTGTTTTTT. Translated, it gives CASRYGHVNEKLFF. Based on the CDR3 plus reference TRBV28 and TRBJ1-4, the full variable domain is DVKVTQSSRYLVKRTGEKVFLECVQDMDHENMFWYRQDPGLGLRLIYFSYDVKMKEKGDIPEGYSVSREKKERFSLILESASTNQTSMYLCASRYGHVNEKLFFGSGTQLSVL.

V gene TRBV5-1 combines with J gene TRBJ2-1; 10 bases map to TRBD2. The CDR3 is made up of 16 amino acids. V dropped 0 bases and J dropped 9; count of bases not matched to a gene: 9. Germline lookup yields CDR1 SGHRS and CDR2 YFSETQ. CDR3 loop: CASSLAASGSIGEQFF. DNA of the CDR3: TGCGCCAGCAGCTTGGCGGCTAGCGGGAGTATTGGTGAGCAGTTCTTC.

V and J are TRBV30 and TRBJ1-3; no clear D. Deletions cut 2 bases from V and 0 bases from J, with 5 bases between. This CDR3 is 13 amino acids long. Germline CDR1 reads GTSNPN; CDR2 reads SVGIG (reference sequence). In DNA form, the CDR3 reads TGTGCCTGGAGTCCTTTCTCTGGAAACACCATATATTTT. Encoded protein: CAWSPFSGNTIYF.

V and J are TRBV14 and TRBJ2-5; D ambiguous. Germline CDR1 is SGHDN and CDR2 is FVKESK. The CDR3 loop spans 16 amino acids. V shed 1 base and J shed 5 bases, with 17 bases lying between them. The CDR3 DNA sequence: TGTGCCAGCAGCCAAGGGGTCGGAGCTTCTTTGGAGACCCAGTACTTC. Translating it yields CASSQGVGASLETQYF.

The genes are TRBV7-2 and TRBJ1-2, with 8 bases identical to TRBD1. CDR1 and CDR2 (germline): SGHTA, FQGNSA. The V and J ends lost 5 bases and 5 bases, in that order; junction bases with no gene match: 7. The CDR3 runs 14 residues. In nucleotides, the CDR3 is TGTGCCAGCAGCCAGGGGGCCTTAAAATATGGCTACACCTTC. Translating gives CASSQGALKYGYTF.

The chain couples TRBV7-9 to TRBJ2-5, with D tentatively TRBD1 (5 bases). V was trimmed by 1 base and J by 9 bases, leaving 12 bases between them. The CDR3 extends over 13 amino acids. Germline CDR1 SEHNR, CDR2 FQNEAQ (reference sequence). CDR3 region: CASSLVQAGPQYF. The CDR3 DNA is TGTGCCAGCAGCTTAGTACAGGCAGGTCCCCAGTACTTC.

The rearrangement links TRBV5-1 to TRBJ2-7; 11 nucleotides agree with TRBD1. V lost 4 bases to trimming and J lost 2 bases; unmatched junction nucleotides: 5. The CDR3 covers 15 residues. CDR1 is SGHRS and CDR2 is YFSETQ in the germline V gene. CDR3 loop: CASSRDRGRAYEQYF. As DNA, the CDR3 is TGCGCCAGCAGCCGGGACAGGGGGAGGGCCTACGAGCAGTACTTC.